These 21 T cell receptor beta chains were all obtained from the same sample, sequenced in a study of long-term antiretroviral therapy in people with HIV. Survey level was the resolution at which the v3.0 immunoSEQ assay ran. Data came from immunoSEQ multiplex PCR; TCRdb stores just in-frame clones and leaves some out. The sample includes 25,000 to 35,000 clones, 90% to 95% of them seen just once. Sequenced material: unsorted PBMCs, taken more than 7.3 years after starting antiretroviral therapy. The receptors were sampled from a man aged 45 to 65 with HIV.

V is TRBV5-5 and J is TRBJ1-1; D gene uncertain. CDR1 SGHKS and CDR2 YYEKEE come from the germline V gene (reference sequence). The ends were cut back, 1 base at V and 5 bases at J, with 9 bases in the middle. The CDR3 contains 13 residues. CDR3 residues: CASSLTRGTEAFF. CDR3 nucleotides: TGTGCCAGCAGCTTGACTAGAGGGACTGAAGCTTTCTTT.

This chain's CDR3 is CASTPGQGVNTEAFF. CDR3 bases: TGTGCCAGCACTCCGGGACAGGGAGTGAACACTGAAGCTTTCTTT. This chain connects TRBV18 to TRBJ1-1; 9 bases are shared with TRBD1. Trimming removed 8 bases from V and 0 bases from J; junction bases left unmatched: 7. The CDR3 is 15 residues long. Looked up from germline, CDR1 is KGHSH and CDR2 is LQKENI.

The chain couples TRBV7-8 to TRBJ2-7; TRBD2 matches 9 bases. There are 15 residues in the CDR3. CDR1 is SGHVS and CDR2 is FQNEAQ in the germline V gene. The trim removed 1 base at V and 3 bases at J, leaving 4 bases unmatched. This chain's CDR3 is CASSLVFSGGYEQYF. CDR3 bases: TGTGCCAGCAGCTTAGTTTTTAGCGGGGGCTACGAGCAGTACTTC.

This sequence joins TRBV5-1 and TRBJ2-3; TRBD2 agrees at 10 bases. The CDR3 is made up of 15 amino acids. The germline V gene has CDR1 SGHRS and CDR2 YFSETQ. The V and J ends lost 4 bases and 2 bases, in that order; junction bases with no gene match: 4. The CDR3 DNA follows: TGCGCCAGCAGCGAGCGGGGGGGCGACACAGATACGCAGTATTTT. As protein: CASSERGGDTDTQYF.

This chain connects TRBV5-3 to TRBJ2-1; 10 nucleotides line up with TRBD2. TRBV5-3 is identified as an open reading frame with a role that is uncertain. Losses at the gene ends were 2 bases for V and 8 bases for J; bases not matched to a gene: 7. The length of the CDR3 is 15 residues. CDR3 loop: CARSFRSGGAHEQFF. The CDR3 DNA sequence: TGTGCCAGAAGCTTTAGGAGCGGGGGGGCCCATGAGCAGTTCTTC.

This clone has a single count. The germline gene is not matched at one end of the junction; a read error may be the cause. CDR3: CASSVDDIHGISF. In DNA, the CDR3 is TGTGCCAGCAGCGTAGACGACATCCACGGAATTTCCTTC. The V and J genes are TRBV9 and TRBJ1-2, with no clear D. The CDR3 runs 13 residues. Germline lookup yields CDR1 SGDLS and CDR2 YYNGEE.

The chain links TRBV20-1 to TRBJ2-1; D is unclear. CDR3 length equals 11 residues. V lost 3 bases to trimming and J lost 8 bases, with 8 bases between them. Germline CDR1 and CDR2: DFQATT and SNEGSKA (reference sequence). The CDR3 coding sequence is TGCAGTGCTAGCCCAGAGGATGAGCAGTTCTTC. This translates into CSASPEDEQFF.

This chain joins TRBV29-1 and TRBJ1-1; D might be TRBD1 (6 bases). Looked up from germline, CDR1 is SQVTM and CDR2 is ANQGSEA. This CDR3 is built from 15 residues. The V end was cut by 4 bases, the J end by 3 bases, with 18 bases between. The CDR3 nucleotides are TGCAGCGTTGGTTTTTTATCGGGGGGCCACACTGAAGCTTTCTTT. This encodes CSVGFLSGGHTEAFF.

J is TRBJ2-1 and V is TRBV29-1; D is uncertain. Looked up from germline, CDR1 is SQVTM and CDR2 is ANQGSEA. This CDR3 spans 11 amino acids. Trimming shortened V by 6 bases and J by 5 bases, and 8 bases separated the two germline ends. The CDR3 is CSVNRDNEQFF. DNA for the CDR3: TGCAGCGTGAACAGAGACAATGAGCAGTTCTTC.

This CDR3 is CASSPGTRANYGYTF. CDR3 coding DNA: TGCGCCAGCAGCCCTGGGACGAGAGCTAACTATGGCTACACCTTC. This chain links TRBV5-1 with TRBJ1-2, with D possibly being TRBD1 (5 bases). CDR3 length: 15 amino acids. The germline V gene has CDR1 SGHRS and CDR2 YFSETQ. The V end was cut by 4 bases, the J end by 0 bases, with 13 bases between.

This sequence joins TRBV7-2 and TRBJ1-2, with TRBD1 matching over 8 bases. The ends lost 5 bases at V and 0 bases at J; junction bases unmatched: 5. This CDR3 comprises 15 residues. From germline, CDR1 is SGHTA and CDR2 FQGNSA. This chain's CDR3 is CASSMGQAANYGYTF. CDR3 sequence (DNA): TGTGCCAGCAGCATGGGACAGGCGGCTAACTATGGCTACACCTTC. The full variable domain, in which reference TRBV7-2 and TRBJ1-2 provide the parts outside the CDR3, is GAGVSQSPSNKVTEKGKDVELRCDPISGHTALYWYRQSLGQGLEFLIYFQGNSAPDKSGLPSDRFSAERTGGSVSTLTIQRTQQEDSAVYLCASSMGQAANYGYTFGSGTRLTVV.

The chain employs TRBV5-1 and TRBJ2-7; D not certain. The CDR3 is 14 residues long. Trimming took 4 bases from V and 2 from J, leaving 13 bases between them. Germline CDR1 reads SGHRS; CDR2 reads YFSETQ. Here the CDR3 DNA reads TGCGCCAGCAGCAAGGACCGCCCTACCTACGAGCAGTACTTC. It encodes CASSKDRPTYEQYF. The full variable domain, its missing parts supplied by reference TRBV5-1 and TRBJ2-7, is KAGVTQTPRYLIKTRGQQVTLSCSPISGHRSVSWYQQTPGQGLQFLFEYFSETQRNKGNFPGRFSGRQFSNSRSEMNVSTLELGDSALYLCASSKDRPTYEQYFGPGTRLTVT.

This sequence joins TRBV5-1 and TRBJ1-1; D is unclear. Germline CDR1 and CDR2: SGHRS and YFSETQ. The CDR3 has 15 residues. V lost 2 bases, J lost 10 bases, and 21 bases lay in between. CDR3 DNA: TGCGCCAGCAGCTTAAAGTCGGAACTCGCAAGTTTAGCTTTCTTT. It specifies CASSLKSELASLAFF.

The chain is built from TRBV2 and TRBJ2-1; perhaps TRBD2 as D (5 bases). This CDR3 has 15 amino acids. Germline V gene lookup returns CDR1 SNHLY and CDR2 FYNNEI. V gave up 3 bases and J gave up 0 bases, with 9 bases separating them. CDR3 in amino acids: CASSESGFSYNEQFF. The DNA of the CDR3 is TGTGCCAGCAGTGAGAGCGGTTTCTCCTACAATGAGCAGTTCTTC. The entire variable domain, with the rest obtained from reference TRBV2 and TRBJ2-1, is as follows: EPEVTQTPSHQVTQMGQEVILRCVPISNHLYFYWYRQILGQKVEFLVSFYNNEISEKSEIFDDQFSVERPDGSNFTLKIRSTKLEDSAMYFCASSESGFSYNEQFFGPGTRLTVL.

In its sample, this clone was seen once. This chain joins TRBV4-3 and TRBJ2-3; TRBD2 aligns across 10 bases. Germline CDR1 LGHNA, CDR2 YSLEER. V dropped 0 bases and J dropped 4; count of bases not matched to a gene: 4. The CDR3 loop spans 16 amino acids. CDR3 sequence: CASSQDSGGNSDTQYF. The CDR3 nucleotides are TGCGCCAGCAGCCAAGATAGCGGGGGGAACTCAGATACGCAGTATTTT.

This clone was seen more than once but under ten times. In DNA, the CDR3 is TGCGCCAGCAGCTTGACAGGGTTTAGCAATCAGCCCCAGCATTTT. This translates into CASSLTGFSNQPQHF. This chain links TRBV5-1 with TRBJ1-5; weak D call: TRBD1 (6 bases). This CDR3 spans 15 amino acids. V lost 1 base and J lost 0, with 8 bases in between. Germline CDR1 SGHRS, CDR2 YFSETQ.

V gene TRBV27 combines with J gene TRBJ2-1; TRBD2 agrees at 7 bases. Germline-derived CDR1 and CDR2 are MNHEY and SMNVEV (reference sequence). This CDR3 has 15 amino acids. V lost 2 bases to trimming and J lost 0 bases; unmatched junction nucleotides: 1. CDR3 in amino acids: CASSLGDYSYNEQFF. The CDR3 region has the DNA TGTGCCAGCAGTTTAGGGGACTACTCCTACAATGAGCAGTTCTTC.

This clone came up once. The V gene is TRBV28, the J gene TRBJ2-7, with 7 nucleotides matching TRBD1. CDR3 length: 16 residues. V gave up 5 bases and J gave up 1 base; unmatched junction bases: 11. Germline CDR1 MDHEN, CDR2 SYDVKM. Here the CDR3 DNA reads TGTGCCAGCAGTGCGTCGACAGGGAAAGGGTCCTACGAGCAGTACTTC. Its translation is CASSASTGKGSYEQYF.

The CDR3 sequence: CASKDPSYEQYF. CDR3 nucleotides: TGTGCCAGCAAGGACCCATCCTACGAGCAGTACTTC. This chain joins TRBV25-1 and TRBJ2-7, with unresolved D. The CDR3 covers 12 residues. Germline loops: CDR1 MGHDK, CDR2 SYGVNS. V lost 7 bases and J 1 base, leaving 8 bases between the germline ends.

The chain carries TRBV27 and TRBJ2-4; D not certain. The germline V and J ends were trimmed by 6 bases and 0 bases, with 12 bases remaining between them. The germline V gene encodes CDR1 MNHEY and CDR2 SMNVEV (reference sequence). This CDR3 comprises 15 residues. The CDR3 region has the DNA TGTGCCAGCAGCTCCGTTGGGGTAGCCAAAAACATTCAGTACTTC. It specifies CASSSVGVAKNIQYF.

The chain recombines TRBV5-1 with TRBJ1-1; TRBD1 might be the D (5 bases). The CDR3 runs 15 residues. Germline V lookup: CDR1 SGHRS, CDR2 YFSETQ. Deletions cut 2 bases from V and 1 base from J, with 12 bases between. In DNA, the CDR3 is TGCGCCAGCAGCTTCGGGGCCCCAGCGAACACTGAAGCTTTCTTT. Protein: CASSFGAPANTEAFF.